The source of this T cell receptor beta chain is a study of regulatory T cells in long-lasting Graves disease. Library construction for TCR beta used iRepertoire HTBI primers and Arm-PCR of CDR3 regions. TCRdb reprocessed the multiplex PCR reads with MiXCR, giving one entry per CDR3 protein. In the table there are a few hundred thousand distinct CDR3 sequences, 16% of which are singletons. J gave up 7 bases and V 1 base, and 6 bases lay outside the gene matches. The CDR3 sequence is 15 residues long. Germline V gives CDR1 MDHEN, CDR2 SYDVKM. Described time point: newly diagnosed GD, antithyroid drugs for less than 3 months. Isolated PBMC RNA provided the starting material for the TCR library. Overall study findings and caveats: Persistent Graves' patients showed a TCR diversity that was lower than that of newly diagnosed ones.

This clonotype was seen only a few times. Its antigen is as yet unknown. These sequences were also reported in another study, on T cells in Graves' hyperthyroidism and ophthalmopathy. This second study notes: Most thyroid clonotypes that were expanded above 0.001 also turned up in blood. Through a model of 13 V-J features, ophthalmopathy was separated from stable hyperthyroidism.

The receptor was isolated from a middle-aged man with Graves disease. This specimen was peripheral blood mononuclear cells (PBMCs), taken at new diagnosis, from a patient treated with antithyroid drugs. The chain has TRBV28 and TRBJ1-4; 7 bases align to TRBD1. The CDR3 DNA reads as TGTGCCAGCAGTTTATCCGGGACAGAGCGTGAAAAACTGTTTTTT. It translates to CASSLSGTEREKLFF.